The 15 T cell receptor beta chains below come from one sample, sequenced in a study of T cells in Graves' hyperthyroidism and ophthalmopathy. Using RNA transcripts as the source, TCR beta CDR3 regions were amplified. An initial round of RT-PCR targeting the TCR CDR3 relied on the HTBI primer set. TCRdb reprocessed the multiplex PCR reads with MiXCR, giving one entry per CDR3 protein. The profile shows fewer than 500,000 distinct CDR3 sequences, roughly 15% of them singletons. Sequenced: blood. The origin of the receptors is a woman aged 25 to 39 with Graves' ophthalmopathy.

This clonotype was seen only a few times. This chain joins TRBV9 and TRBJ2-3; maybe TRBD1 (7 bases). Looked up from germline, CDR1 is SGDLS and CDR2 is YYNGEE. The V gene lost 4 bases and the J gene lost 2 bases, with 20 bases spanning the gap. CDR3 size: 17 residues. CDR3 sequence: CASSTPLEGQITDTQYF. CDR3 DNA: TGTGCCAGCAGCACCCCCCTGGAGGGACAGATCACAGATACGCAGTATTTT.

Many counts were recorded for this clonotype. This chain links TRBV6-1 with TRBJ1-3; D is possibly TRBD1 (5 bases). The CDR3 consists of 14 residues. The V and J ends lost 6 bases and 4 bases respectively, with 13 bases between them. Germline V lookup: CDR1 MNHNS, CDR2 SASEGT. The CDR3 DNA reads TGTGCCAGCAGAGCGGGCCCAGGGGGAAACACCATATATTTT. Translating gives CASRAGPGGNTIYF.

Ten or more counts support this clonotype. The rearrangement uses TRBV5-1 and TRBJ1-1, with D perhaps matching TRBD1 (5 bases). The length of the CDR3 is 15 residues. V dropped 0 bases and J dropped 5 bases, with 14 bases sitting between them. Germline CDR1 reads SGHRS; CDR2 reads YFSETQ. The CDR3 DNA is TGCGCCAGCAGCTTGGGGGGGGGAGGACGAACTGAAGCTTTCTTT. This gives the protein CASSLGGGGRTEAFF.

Many counts were recorded for this clonotype. The chain combines TRBV2 with TRBJ2-1; 11 bases line up with TRBD2. This CDR3 comprises 20 residues. From germline, CDR1 is SNHLY and CDR2 FYNNEI. J was trimmed by 0 bases and V by 2 bases; bases with no gene match: 12. The CDR3 DNA sequence: TGTGCCAGCAGTGAATGGGGAGGCCTCACTAGCGGGAGCTCCTACAATGAGCAGTTCTTC. Amino acids: CASSEWGGLTSGSSYNEQFF.

This clonotype was picked up many times. The gene calls are TRBV15 and TRBJ1-2, with 8 bases that match TRBD1. The CDR3 is 15 residues long. With V trimmed by 5 bases and J by 4 bases, 9 bases remained unmatched. Germline-derived CDR1 and CDR2 are LNHNV and YYDKDF (reference sequence). The CDR3 spells CATSPPTGEGYGYTF. The CDR3 DNA reads TGTGCCACCAGCCCGCCGACAGGGGAAGGCTATGGCTACACCTTC.

This chain links TRBV4-1 with TRBJ2-7, with TRBD2 identical over 7 bases. Trimming at V came to 3 bases and at J to 1 base, leaving 6 bases not matched to a gene. The CDR3 covers 15 residues. CDR1 is MGHRA, CDR2 YSYEKL, per germline. CDR3: CASSHSTSASYEQYF. The CDR3 region has the DNA TGCGCCAGCAGCCATAGTACTAGCGCATCCTACGAGCAGTACTTC.

This clonotype has a handful of counts. V usage is TRBV5-4 and J usage is TRBJ2-1, with TRBD1 matching over 7 bases. J was trimmed by 6 bases and V by 5 bases; bases with no gene match: 5. The CDR3 has 13 residues. CDR1 is SGHNT, CDR2 YYREEE, per germline (reference sequence). CDR3 sequence: CASSSDRVNEQFF. The CDR3 region has the DNA TGTGCCAGCAGTTCTGACAGGGTCAATGAGCAGTTCTTC. The full variable domain, with the rest looked up from reference TRBV5-4 and TRBJ2-1, is ETGVTQSPTHLIKTRGQQVTLRCSSQSGHNTVSWYQQALGQGPQFIFQYYREEENGRGNFPPRFSGLQFPNYSSELNVNALELDDSALYLCASSSDRVNEQFFGPGTRLTVL.

This clonotype was found a few times. The chain carries TRBV5-6 and TRBJ1-5; TRBD1 might be the D (6 bases). V dropped 5 bases and J dropped 1 base, with 13 bases sitting between them. The CDR3 extends over 15 amino acids. Germline V lookup: CDR1 SGHDT, CDR2 YYEEEE. CDR3 nucleotides: TGTGCCAGCAGTTTGAACAGGGACAGCAATCAGCCCCAGCATTTT. Amino acid sequence: CASSLNRDSNQPQHF.

Many counts were recorded for this clonotype. The chain recombines TRBV6-1 with TRBJ1-2; a weak D match, TRBD1 (5 bases). Looked up from germline, CDR1 is MNHNS and CDR2 is SASEGT. The V gene lost 6 bases and the J gene lost 4 bases, with 12 bases spanning the gap. The CDR3 is 13 amino acids. CDR3 in amino acids: CASSTQGGYGYTF. The CDR3 DNA follows: TGTGCCAGCAGCACCCAGGGAGGCTATGGCTACACCTTC.

This clonotype was observed a few times. A much larger clone sits a single nucleotide away, making a read error possible. The V and J genes are TRBV28 and TRBJ1-5; 8 nucleotides line up with TRBD1. This CDR3 comprises 14 residues. CDR1 and CDR2 from the germline V gene are MDHEN and SYDVKM. CDR3: CTSSLTGGNQPQHF. The DNA of the CDR3 is TGTACCAGCAGTTTGACAGGGGGCAATCAGCCCCAGCATTTT.

This clonotype showed up just a few times. The V call is TRBV6-1, the J call TRBJ1-2; unclear D gene. This CDR3 contains 14 residues. Germline CDR1 and CDR2: MNHNS and SASEGT. Deletions cut 0 bases from V and 5 bases from J, with 10 bases between. CDR3 DNA: TGTGCCAGCAGTGAAGCGTGGAACAGTTATGGCTACACCTTC. Translation: CASSEAWNSYGYTF.

A few counts support this clonotype. The rearrangement uses TRBV6-1 and TRBJ2-7; no firm D call. Trimming shortened V by 0 bases and J by 3 bases, and 9 bases separated the two germline ends. The CDR3 consists of 14 residues. Germline V gene sequence: CDR1 MNHNS, CDR2 SASEGT. The CDR3 coding sequence is TGTGCCAGCAGTGAAGCGCAAGCACTCTACGAGCAGTACTTC. Amino acid sequence: CASSEAQALYEQYF.

This clonotype has ten or more counts. This chain links TRBV10-3 with TRBJ2-2, with TRBD1 matching 7 bases. The V gene's germline CDR1 is ENHRY and CDR2 SYGVKD. This CDR3 is 16 amino acids long. V lost 8 bases and J lost 0; bases outside the gene matches: 9. CDR3 sequence reads: CAIAKAGTANTGELFF. In DNA, the CDR3 is TGTGCCATCGCTAAGGCCGGGACAGCGAACACCGGGGAGCTGTTTTTT.

This clonotype occurred many times. This chain joins TRBV6-1 and TRBJ1-5; D ambiguous. Germline V CDR1 and CDR2: MNHNS, SASEGT. CDR3 length: 15 amino acids. V was cut by 1 base and J by 7 bases, with 14 bases left in between. The CDR3 nucleotides read TGTGCCAGCAGTGAAGGGGCCATCGTGGGGCAGCCCCAGCATTTT. It specifies CASSEGAIVGQPQHF.

The chain is built from TRBV14 and TRBJ1-2, with 8 bases identical to TRBD1. Trimming at V came to 3 bases and at J to 0 bases, leaving 3 bases not matched to a gene. Germline CDR1 reads SGHDN; CDR2 reads FVKESK. CDR3 length: 15 residues. CDR3 loop: CASSQDRVSNYGYTF. For the CDR3, the DNA is TGTGCCAGCAGCCAGGACAGGGTATCTAACTATGGCTACACCTTC.